The next 12 T cell receptor beta chains were all read from a single sample in a study of T cell responses to AZD1222 COVID-19 vaccine. Assay used: immunoSEQ multiplex PCR; TCRdb lists only in-frame clones, some missing. The repertoire holds about 140,000 clones, approximately 92% seen once, with about 3.7% in the top ten. The sample here was peripheral blood, taken 28 days after the second AZD1222 dose. Every receptor here comes from an adult who received the AZD1222 COVID-19 vaccine.

The chain combines TRBV24-1 with TRBJ2-1; D gene unclear. This CDR3 is built from 15 residues. Germline V CDR1 and CDR2: KGHDR, SFDVKD. V was shortened by 5 bases and J by 4 bases, with 14 bases between the two germline ends. The CDR3 DNA is TGTGCCACCAGTGGGGCCGAGGCCAGATACAATGAGCAGTTCTTC. Residues: CATSGAEARYNEQFF.

This clone has a single count. This rearrangement joins TRBV27 to TRBJ1-1; D gene ambiguous. The V end lost 1 base, the J end lost 3 bases, and 6 bases lay between the germline ends. The CDR3 sequence is 13 residues long. Germline lookup yields CDR1 MNHEY and CDR2 SMNVEV (reference sequence). The CDR3 DNA sequence: TGTGCCAGCAGTTTATTCGTGGACACTGAAGCTTTCTTT. Residues: CASSLFVDTEAFF.

The chain joins TRBV6-2 or TRBV6-3 to TRBJ1-2; D gene unclear. Germline V gene sequence: CDR1 MNHEY, CDR2 SVGEGT. Trimming shortened V by 3 bases and J by 7 bases, and 12 bases separated the two germline ends. The CDR3 extends over 13 amino acids. As DNA, the CDR3 is TGTGCCAGCAGTTATCGGTCAGGTGGTGGCTACACCTTC. It codes for CASSYRSGGGYTF.

This clone appeared a single time. The chain combines TRBV5-4 with TRBJ2-1; no reliable D call. The germline CDR1 and CDR2 sequences are SGHNT and YYREEE (reference sequence). The V end lost 1 base, the J end lost 0 bases, and 8 bases lay between the germline ends. The CDR3 has 15 amino acids. The CDR3 bases are TGTGCCAGCAGCTTGCTCGGTAGCTCCTACAATGAGCAGTTCTTC. This codes for CASSLLGSSYNEQFF. Looking up the rest from reference TRBV5-4 and TRBJ2-1 gives the full variable domain: ETGVTQSPTHLIKTRGQQVTLRCSSQSGHNTVSWYQQALGQGPQFIFQYYREEENGRGNFPPRFSGLQFPNYSSELNVNALELDDSALYLCASSLLGSSYNEQFFGPGTRLTVL.

The chain couples TRBV5-8 to TRBJ1-5; D call uncertain. The length of the CDR3 is 13 residues. Germline V gene sequence: CDR1 SGHTS, CDR2 YDEGEE. Trimming cost V 3 bases and J 7 bases, with 11 bases left between them. CDR3 coding DNA: TGTGCCAGCAGCTGGGAGGTGGGACAGCCCCAGCATTTT. It is translated as CASSWEVGQPQHF.

This CDR3 reads CASSLGGSGNQPQHF. As DNA, the CDR3 is TGTGCCAGCAGCTTGGGGGGGAGCGGCAATCAGCCCCAGCATTTT. This chain joins TRBV7-2 and TRBJ1-5; a possible D gene is TRBD1 (5 bases). This CDR3 is built from 15 residues. Trimming removed 3 bases at V and 2 bases at J, with 11 bases between. CDR1 is SGHTA and CDR2 is FQGNSA in the germline V gene.

This clone occurred a few times. The rearrangement links TRBV27 to TRBJ1-2; no clear D. V shed 6 bases and J shed 3 bases, with 14 bases lying between them. The CDR3 loop spans 14 amino acids. Germline V gene sequence: CDR1 MNHEY, CDR2 SMNVEV (reference sequence). The CDR3 loop reads CASRPRGDYYGYTF. The CDR3 bases are TGTGCCAGCAGACCGCGCGGGGATTACTATGGCTACACCTTC.

The rearrangement joins TRBV27 to TRBJ1-1; D gene uncertain. Germline V gene lookup returns CDR1 MNHEY and CDR2 SMNVEV (reference sequence). The CDR3 runs to 14 residues. V shed 5 bases and J shed 1 base, with 11 bases lying between them. The DNA of the CDR3 is TGTGCCAGCAGTCCGGAAACCCCGAACACTGAAGCTTTCTTT. This codes for CASSPETPNTEAFF.

The V call is TRBV6-4, the J call TRBJ2-2; a possible D gene is TRBD1 (6 bases). V was cut by 7 bases and J by 5 bases, with 14 bases left in between. The CDR3 extends over 14 amino acids. Per germline, CDR1 MRHNA and CDR2 SNTAGT. CDR3 amino acids: CASTPTQGTGELFF. The CDR3 nucleotides are TGTGCCAGCACCCCCACACAGGGAACCGGGGAGCTGTTTTTT.

The V gene is TRBV4-1, the J gene TRBJ1-2, with D tentatively TRBD1 (6 bases). The CDR3 sequence is 15 residues long. The germline V gene encodes CDR1 MGHRA and CDR2 YSYEKL. Deletions cut 1 base from V and 4 bases from J, with 13 bases between. CDR3 bases: TGCGCCAGCAGCCAAGGACAGGAGGGGCTCTATGGCTACACCTTC. It translates to CASSQGQEGLYGYTF.

The V and J genes are TRBV12-3 or TRBV12-4 and TRBJ1-1; D is unresolved. Trimming stripped 3 bases from V and 4 bases from J, with 9 bases between. This CDR3 spans 13 amino acids. CDR3 in DNA: TGTGCCAGCAGTTTTAACTCGGGCACTGAAGCTTTCTTT. It codes for CASSFNSGTEAFF.

This chain joins TRBV6-5 and TRBJ2-3; no clear D. This CDR3 region has 13 residues. V gave up 0 bases and J gave up 3 bases, with 4 bases separating them. The germline V gene encodes CDR1 MNHEY and CDR2 SVGAGI. The CDR3 loop reads CASSYSGTDTQYF. The CDR3 DNA sequence: TGTGCCAGCAGTTACTCAGGGACAGATACGCAGTATTTT.